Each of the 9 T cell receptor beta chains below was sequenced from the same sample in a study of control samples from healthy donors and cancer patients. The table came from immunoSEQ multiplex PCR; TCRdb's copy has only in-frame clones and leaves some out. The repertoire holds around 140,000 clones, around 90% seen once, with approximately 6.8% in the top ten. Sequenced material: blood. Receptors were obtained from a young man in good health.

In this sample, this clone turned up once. CDR3 amino acids: CASSLQGARENTIYF. CDR3 nucleotide sequence: TGTGCCAGCAGCTTACAGGGGGCGCGTGAAAACACCATATATTTT. The chain combines TRBV7-2 with TRBJ1-3; 8 positions agree with TRBD1. J gave up 6 bases and V 2 bases, and 6 bases lay outside the gene matches. This CDR3 spans 15 amino acids. Germline V gene data show CDR1 as SGHTA and CDR2 as FQGNSA.

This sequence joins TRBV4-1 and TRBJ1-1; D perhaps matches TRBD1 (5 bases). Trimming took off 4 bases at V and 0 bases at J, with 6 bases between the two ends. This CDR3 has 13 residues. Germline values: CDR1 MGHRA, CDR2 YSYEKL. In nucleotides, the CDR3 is TGCGCCAGCAGCCTGACAGTGAACACTGAAGCTTTCTTT. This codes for CASSLTVNTEAFF.

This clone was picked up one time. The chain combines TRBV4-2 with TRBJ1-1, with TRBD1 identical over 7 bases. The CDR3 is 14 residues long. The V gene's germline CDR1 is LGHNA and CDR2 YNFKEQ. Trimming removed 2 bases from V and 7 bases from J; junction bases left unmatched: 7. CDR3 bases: TGTGCCAGCAGCCAATATACAGGGGTGGGTGAAGCTTTCTTT. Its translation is CASSQYTGVGEAFF.

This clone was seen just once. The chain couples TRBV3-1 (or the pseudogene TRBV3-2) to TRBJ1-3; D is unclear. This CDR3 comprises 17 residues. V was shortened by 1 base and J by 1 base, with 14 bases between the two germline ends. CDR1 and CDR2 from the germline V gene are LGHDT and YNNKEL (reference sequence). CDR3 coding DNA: TGTGCCAGCAGCCAAGTCATTATAGTAGGGTCTGGAAACACCATATATTTT. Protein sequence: CASSQVIIVGSGNTIYF.

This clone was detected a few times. CDR3 amino acids: CASSLAGGGEKLFF. CDR3 DNA: TGCGCCAGCAGCCTGGCCGGAGGAGGAGAAAAACTGTTTTTT. The chain combines TRBV5-1 with TRBJ1-4; the D is unclear. CDR3 size: 14 residues. V lost 4 bases, J lost 8 bases, and 15 bases lay in between. Germline loops: CDR1 SGHRS, CDR2 YFSETQ.

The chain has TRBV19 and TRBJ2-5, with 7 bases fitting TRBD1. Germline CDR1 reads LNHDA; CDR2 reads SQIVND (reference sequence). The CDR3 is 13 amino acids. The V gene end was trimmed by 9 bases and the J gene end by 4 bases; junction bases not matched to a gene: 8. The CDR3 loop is CASRNTGVETQYF. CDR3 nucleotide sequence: TGTGCCAGCAGGAATACAGGGGTAGAGACCCAGTACTTC. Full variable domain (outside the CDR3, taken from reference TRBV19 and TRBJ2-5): DGGITQSPKYLFRKEGQNVTLSCEQNLNHDAMYWYRQDPGQGLRLIYYSQIVNDFQKGDIAEGYSVSREKKESFPLTVTSAQKNPTAFYLCASRNTGVETQYFGPGTRLLVL.

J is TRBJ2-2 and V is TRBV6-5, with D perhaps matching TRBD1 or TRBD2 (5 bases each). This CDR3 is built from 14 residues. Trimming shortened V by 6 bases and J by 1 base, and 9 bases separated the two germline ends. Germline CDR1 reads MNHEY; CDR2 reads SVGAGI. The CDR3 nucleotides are TGTGCCAGCAGCGGGACGGAGAACACCGGGGAGCTGTTTTTT. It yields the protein CASSGTENTGELFF.

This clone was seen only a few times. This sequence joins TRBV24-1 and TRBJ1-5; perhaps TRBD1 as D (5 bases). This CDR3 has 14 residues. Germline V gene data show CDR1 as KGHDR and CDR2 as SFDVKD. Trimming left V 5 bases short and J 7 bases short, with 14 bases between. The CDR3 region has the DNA TGTGCCACCAGTGGTGTTGGGGGGAACCAGCCCCAGCATTTT. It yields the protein CATSGVGGNQPQHF.

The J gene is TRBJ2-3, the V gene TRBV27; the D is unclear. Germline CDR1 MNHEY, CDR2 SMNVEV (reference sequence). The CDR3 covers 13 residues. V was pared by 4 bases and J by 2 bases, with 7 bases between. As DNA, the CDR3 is TGTGCCAGCAGTTCCCGGCCCACAGATACGCAGTATTTT. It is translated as CASSSRPTDTQYF.